This T cell receptor (beta chain) was recovered during a study of CD8 T cells in Susac syndrome. The RNA, 0.5 to 1 ug, was put through reverse transcription using random hexamers. In TCRdb, the immunoSEQ multiplex PCR reads were re-called with MiXCR into one record per CDR3 protein. Among hundreds of thousands of distinct CDR3 sequences listed, around nine tenths were seen once. High-throughput TCR beta sequencing covered peripheral CD8+ and CD4+ T cells. CDR3 length: 13 residues. CDR1 MGHRA and CDR2 YSYEKL come from the germline V gene. V was cut by 1 base and J by 5 bases, with 6 bases left in between.

V is TRBV4-1 and J is TRBJ2-1; no reliable D call. This receptor was obtained from a human donor with multiple sclerosis. Sequencing input: CD8+ T cells from PBMCs. The CDR3 bases are TGCGCCAGCAGCCAAGTAGGGAACAATGAGCAGTTCTTC. Translating gives CASSQVGNNEQFF.